Included here is one T cell receptor (beta chain) sequence, with context. No base qualities exist here, and no much larger clone lies one base off it. The CDR3 spans 16 residues, from the cysteine through the phenylalanine. The CDR3 DNA has 48 bases and is translated from base 1. From the germline V gene, CDR1 is LGHNA and CDR2 is YSLEER. V lost 0 bases and J lost 5 bases; the stretch between them is 16 bases long. The data derive from a study of graft-versus-host responses after intestinal transplantation (dated by TCRdb to the early 2020s). Describing the broader study: Multivisceral, liver-intestinal, or isolated intestinal transplants were received by the recipients. A peak of at least 4% donor T cells among recipient peripheral blood mononuclear cells was the definition used for donor T cell macrochimerism. Rather than going through the commercial service, samples from a few later patients were sequenced in-house on an Illumina MiSeq and processed with MiXCR. All recipients received anti-thymocyte globulin induction followed by maintenance tacrolimus and steroids for two to four years. Graft-versus-host and host-versus-graft alloreactive T cell clones were tracked in the graft, circulation and bone marrow after intestinal transplantation using bulk TCR-beta CDR3 sequencing. To identify alloreactive clones, pre-transplant mixed lymphocyte reaction products were sequenced and compared with unstimulated pre-transplant donor and recipient T cells. The cohort enrolled under 30 intestinal transplant recipients, one of whom was a retransplant, and a few patients without pretransplant specimens were excluded. Points the paper makes about the study in general: Conclusions were limited by the relatively low number and heterogeneity of intestinal transplant patients. In the allografts of patients with donor T cell macrochimerism, GvH to HvG T cell clonal ratios were high. Early after transplant, peak levels of circulating GvH clones were associated with declines in HvG clones. GvH clones were detected in recipient bone marrow, and some appeared earlier in ileal mucosa or blood, consistent with an intestinal mucosal origin.

Preparation of the library involved the immunoSEQ multiplex PCR assay. For most patients, genomic DNA was isolated with the Qiagen DNeasy Blood and Tissue Kit and shipped frozen to Adaptive Biotechnologies for TCR sequencing. For most patients, high-throughput TCR-beta CDR3 sequencing of genomic DNA was performed by Adaptive Biotechnologies. The source study handled its data this way. Adaptive's ImmunoSEQ software supplied the TCR sequencing data for approximately 18 patients, while MiXCR and VDJtools were used to process a few other patients. To correct CD4 versus CD8 sorting errors, any sequence found in both subsets at a frequency ratio below 5:1 was removed. CDR3 nucleotide sequences shared by donor and recipient were removed because the origin of these sequences could not be assigned. Alloreactive clones required at least 2-fold expansion over unstimulated cells and minimum CFSE-low frequency of 0.002% (template counts) or 0.001% (read counts). Clones were considered mappable if detected in sequenced pre-transplant spleen, lymph node, or MLR CFSE-low populations of the donor or recipient. Cumulative frequency of alloreactive clones was calculated as a percentage of all sequences weighted by copy number. TCRdb mirrors the immuneACCESS table, restricted to in-frame sequences. Some clones are absent from its copies; in checked studies, under half trace to an unresolved V gene, and the reason for the others is unknown. The V and J calls and clone size are taken from that table; D and trimming were inferred from the DNA. This sample is represented by thousands of clones; around a third of them were singletons. 3% of the sample is taken by the ten largest.

The sample's time point label is to be understood as: cells obtained before transplantation from donor or recipient. Mixed lymphocyte reactions plated some 200,000 CFSE-labeled pre-transplant responders with some 200,000 irradiated violet-dye-labeled stimulators and were cultured for 6 days. Proliferating CD3+CD4+CFSE-low and CD3+CD8+CFSE-low responder cells were FACS-sorted on a BD Influx sorter after the mixed lymphocyte reaction. The sequence came from a human patient who was an organ donor for intestinal transplantation. The rearrangement combines TRBV4-3 with TRBJ1-2, with TRBD1 as a weak D call on 5 bases. The specimen comprised alloreactive CD8+ T cells from a mixed lymphocyte reaction culture, sampled before transplantation. Explained via the paper, the cell subset or site label denotes: CFSE-low proliferating T cells sorted from approximately 6-day pre-transplant mixed lymphocyte reaction (GvH or HvG direction). The nucleotide sequence reads TGCGCCAGCAGCCAAGATAGGTCGGCCCAGGGTTATGGCTACACCTTC. Its coded protein is CASSQDRSAQGYGYTF.